The entry below describes one TCR beta chain. The antigen is not known. These data belong to a study of T cell repertoires in cytomegalovirus infection. Study outcomes and limitations: HLA-C-restricted TCR beta clonotypes specific for CMV led the ex vivo response.

TCRdb fed the reads into MiXCR, producing one record per CDR3 protein. The sample comprises a few hundred thousand distinct CDR3 sequences, 40% to 50% of which are singletons, and roughly two fifths rests with the top ten. The clonotype originates from a human donor in good health (CMV status not recorded). Some clones in this sample may be carry-over from other donors' samples. The starting material was cultured PBMCs, obtained from culture after CMV antigen stimulation.

The CDR3 loop is CASSYSIQGMNYGYTF. Here the CDR3 DNA reads TGTGCCAGCAGTTACTCGATACAGGGGATGAATTATGGCTACACCTTC. This chain links TRBV6-2 or TRBV6-3 with TRBJ1-2; 7 nucleotides line up with TRBD1. Trimming cost V 0 bases and J 5 bases; bases outside gene matches: 9. Germline assignment: CDR1 MNHEY and CDR2 SVGEGT. The CDR3 has 16 residues.